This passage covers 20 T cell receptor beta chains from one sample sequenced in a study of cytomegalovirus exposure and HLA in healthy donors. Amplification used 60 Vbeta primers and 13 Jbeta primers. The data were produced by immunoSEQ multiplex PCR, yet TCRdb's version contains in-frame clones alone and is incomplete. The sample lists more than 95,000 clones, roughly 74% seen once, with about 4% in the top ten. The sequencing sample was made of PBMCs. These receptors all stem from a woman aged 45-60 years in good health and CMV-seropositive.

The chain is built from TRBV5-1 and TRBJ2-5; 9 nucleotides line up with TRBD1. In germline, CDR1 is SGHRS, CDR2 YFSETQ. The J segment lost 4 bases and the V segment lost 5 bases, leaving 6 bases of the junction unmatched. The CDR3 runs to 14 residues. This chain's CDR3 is CASSPRQGVETQYF. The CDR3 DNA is TGCGCCAGCAGTCCCCGACAGGGGGTAGAGACCCAGTACTTC. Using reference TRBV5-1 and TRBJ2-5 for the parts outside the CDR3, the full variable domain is KAGVTQTPRYLIKTRGQQVTLSCSPISGHRSVSWYQQTPGQGLQFLFEYFSETQRNKGNFPGRFSGRQFSNSRSEMNVSTLELGDSALYLCASSPRQGVETQYFGPGTRLLVL.

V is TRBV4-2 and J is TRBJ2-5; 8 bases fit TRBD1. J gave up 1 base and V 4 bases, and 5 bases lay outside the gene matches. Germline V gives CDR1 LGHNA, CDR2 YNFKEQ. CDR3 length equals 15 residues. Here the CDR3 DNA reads TGTGCCAGCAGCCCCGGACAGGGATCCCAAGAGACCCAGTACTTC. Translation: CASSPGQGSQETQYF.

CDR3 sequence: CASSFDRVYNEQFF. CDR3 bases: TGCGCCAGCAGCTTCGACAGGGTCTACAATGAGCAGTTCTTC. The genes are TRBV5-1 and TRBJ2-1, with 7 bases aligning to TRBD1. The CDR3 extends over 14 amino acids. Germline loops: CDR1 SGHRS, CDR2 YFSETQ. Unmatched junction bases numbered 2, after V lost 2 bases and J lost 3 bases.

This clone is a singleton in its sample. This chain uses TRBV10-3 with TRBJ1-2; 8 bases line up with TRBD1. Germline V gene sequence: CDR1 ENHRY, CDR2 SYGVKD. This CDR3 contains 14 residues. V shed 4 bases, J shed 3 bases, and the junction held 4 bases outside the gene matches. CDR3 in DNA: TGTGCCATCAGTGGGCAGACAGGGGACTATGGCTACACCTTC. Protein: CAISGQTGDYGYTF.

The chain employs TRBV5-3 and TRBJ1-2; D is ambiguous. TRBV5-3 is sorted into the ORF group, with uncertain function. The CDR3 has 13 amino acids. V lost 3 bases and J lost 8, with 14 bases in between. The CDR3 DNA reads TGTGCCAGAAGCTCGGGGTCCCGGGTAGGCTACACCTTC. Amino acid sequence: CARSSGSRVGYTF.

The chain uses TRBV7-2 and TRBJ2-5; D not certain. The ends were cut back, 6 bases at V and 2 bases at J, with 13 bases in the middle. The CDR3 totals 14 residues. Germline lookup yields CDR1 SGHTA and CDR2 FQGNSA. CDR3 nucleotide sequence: TGTGCCAGCAGGCCTAAGAATATACAAGAGACCCAGTACTTC. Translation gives CASRPKNIQETQYF.

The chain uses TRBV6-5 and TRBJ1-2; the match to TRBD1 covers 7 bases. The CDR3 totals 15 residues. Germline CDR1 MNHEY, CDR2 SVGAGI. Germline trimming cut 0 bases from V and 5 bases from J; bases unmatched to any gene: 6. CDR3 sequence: CASSYSSRTGYGYTF. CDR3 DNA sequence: TGTGCCAGCAGTTACTCGTCCCGGACAGGATATGGCTACACCTTC.

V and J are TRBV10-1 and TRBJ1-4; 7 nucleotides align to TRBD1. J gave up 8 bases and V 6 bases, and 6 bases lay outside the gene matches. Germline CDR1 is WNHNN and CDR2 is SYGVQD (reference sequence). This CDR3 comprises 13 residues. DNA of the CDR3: TGCGCCAGCAGCAGTGGACAGGACGAAAAACTGTTTTTT. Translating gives CASSSGQDEKLFF.

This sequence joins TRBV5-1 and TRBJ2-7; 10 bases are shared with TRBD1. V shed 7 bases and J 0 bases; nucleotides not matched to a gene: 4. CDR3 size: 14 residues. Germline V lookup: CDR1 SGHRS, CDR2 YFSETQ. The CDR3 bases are TGCGCCAGCCGACAGGGGGCGGGCTCCTACGAGCAGTACTTC. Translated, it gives CASRQGAGSYEQYF.

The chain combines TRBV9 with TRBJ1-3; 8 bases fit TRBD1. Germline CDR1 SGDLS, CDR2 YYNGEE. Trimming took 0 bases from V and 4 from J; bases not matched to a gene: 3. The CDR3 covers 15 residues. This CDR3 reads CASSVGTGYGNTIYF. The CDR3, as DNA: TGTGCCAGCAGCGTAGGGACAGGGTACGGAAACACCATATATTTT.

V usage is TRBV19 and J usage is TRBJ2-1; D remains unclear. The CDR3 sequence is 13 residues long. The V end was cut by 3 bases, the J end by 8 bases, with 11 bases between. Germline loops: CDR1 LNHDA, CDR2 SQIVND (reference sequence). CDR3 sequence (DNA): TGTGCCAGTAGTATGGGCCAGGCCTATGAGCAGTTCTTC. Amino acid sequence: CASSMGQAYEQFF.

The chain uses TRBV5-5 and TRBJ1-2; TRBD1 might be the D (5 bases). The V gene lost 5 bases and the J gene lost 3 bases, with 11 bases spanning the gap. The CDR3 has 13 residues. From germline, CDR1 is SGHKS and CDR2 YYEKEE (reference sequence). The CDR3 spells CASSVGGDYGYTF. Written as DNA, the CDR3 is TGTGCCAGCAGTGTTGGAGGGGACTATGGCTACACCTTC.

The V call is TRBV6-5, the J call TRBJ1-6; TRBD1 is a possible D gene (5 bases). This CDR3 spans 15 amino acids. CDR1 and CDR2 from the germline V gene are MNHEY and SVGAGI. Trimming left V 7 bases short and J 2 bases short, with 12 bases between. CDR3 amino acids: CASTSGRPYNSPLHF. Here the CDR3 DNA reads TGTGCCAGCACCTCAGGGAGGCCCTATAATTCACCCCTCCACTTT.

The chain's CDR3 is CASSASGGNYGYTF. The CDR3 nucleotides read TGTGCCAGCAGCGCGTCAGGGGGTAACTATGGCTACACCTTC. The chain joins TRBV9 to TRBJ1-2, with 7 bases that match TRBD1. The ends lost 3 bases at V and 1 base at J; junction bases unmatched: 3. This CDR3 is 14 amino acids long. Germline assignment: CDR1 SGDLS and CDR2 YYNGEE.

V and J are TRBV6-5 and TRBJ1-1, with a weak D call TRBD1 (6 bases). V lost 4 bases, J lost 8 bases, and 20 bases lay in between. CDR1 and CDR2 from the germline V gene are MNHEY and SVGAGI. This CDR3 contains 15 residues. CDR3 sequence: CASSFAGGYSPEAFF. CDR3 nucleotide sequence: TGTGCCAGCAGTTTCGCGGGGGGCTACTCACCCGAAGCTTTCTTT.

The CDR3 here is CASSPPYGYEQYF. The CDR3 DNA reads TGTGCCAGCAGCCCCCCTTACGGGTACGAGCAGTACTTC. The V and J genes are TRBV7-8 and TRBJ2-7, with D hard to call. Per germline, CDR1 SGHVS and CDR2 FQNEAQ. The CDR3 runs to 13 residues. Trimming cost V 5 bases and J 4 bases, with 12 bases left between them. The variable domain in full, with the rest retrieved from reference TRBV7-8 and TRBJ2-7, is GAGVSQSPRYKVAKRGQDVALRCDPISGHVSLFWYQQALGQGPEFLTYFQNEAQLDKSGLPSDRFFAERPEGSVSTLKIQRTQQEDSAVYLCASSPPYGYEQYFGPGTRLTVT.

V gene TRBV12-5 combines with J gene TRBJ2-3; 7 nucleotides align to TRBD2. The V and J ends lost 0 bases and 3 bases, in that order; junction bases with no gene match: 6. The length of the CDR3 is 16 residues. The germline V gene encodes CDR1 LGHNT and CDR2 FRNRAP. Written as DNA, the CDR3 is TGTGCTAGTGGTTTGGTACGGAGCGGGGCTACAGATACGCAGTATTTT. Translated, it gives CASGLVRSGATDTQYF.

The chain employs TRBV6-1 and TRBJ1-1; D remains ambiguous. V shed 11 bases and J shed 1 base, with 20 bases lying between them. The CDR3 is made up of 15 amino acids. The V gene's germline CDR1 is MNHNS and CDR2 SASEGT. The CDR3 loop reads CAAAADPLWNTEAFF. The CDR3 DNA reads TGTGCCGCGGCGGCAGACCCCCTTTGGAACACTGAAGCTTTCTTT.

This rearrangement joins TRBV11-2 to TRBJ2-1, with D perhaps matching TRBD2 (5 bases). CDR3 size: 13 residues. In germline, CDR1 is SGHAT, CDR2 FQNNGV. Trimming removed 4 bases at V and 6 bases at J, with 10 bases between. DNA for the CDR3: TGTGCCAGCAGCTATCAAGGGAGCAATGAGCAGTTCTTC. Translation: CASSYQGSNEQFF.

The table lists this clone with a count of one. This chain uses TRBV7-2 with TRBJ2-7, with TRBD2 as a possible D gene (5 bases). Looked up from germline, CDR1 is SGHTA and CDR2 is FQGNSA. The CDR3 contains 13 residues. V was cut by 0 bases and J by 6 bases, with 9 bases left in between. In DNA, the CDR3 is TGTGCCAGCAGCTTAGCGTACGGGGTCGAGCAGTACTTC. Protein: CASSLAYGVEQYF. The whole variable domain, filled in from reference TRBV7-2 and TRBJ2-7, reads GAGVSQSPSNKVTEKGKDVELRCDPISGHTALYWYRQSLGQGLEFLIYFQGNSAPDKSGLPSDRFSAERTGGSVSTLTIQRTQQEDSAVYLCASSLAYGVEQYFGPGTRLTVT.